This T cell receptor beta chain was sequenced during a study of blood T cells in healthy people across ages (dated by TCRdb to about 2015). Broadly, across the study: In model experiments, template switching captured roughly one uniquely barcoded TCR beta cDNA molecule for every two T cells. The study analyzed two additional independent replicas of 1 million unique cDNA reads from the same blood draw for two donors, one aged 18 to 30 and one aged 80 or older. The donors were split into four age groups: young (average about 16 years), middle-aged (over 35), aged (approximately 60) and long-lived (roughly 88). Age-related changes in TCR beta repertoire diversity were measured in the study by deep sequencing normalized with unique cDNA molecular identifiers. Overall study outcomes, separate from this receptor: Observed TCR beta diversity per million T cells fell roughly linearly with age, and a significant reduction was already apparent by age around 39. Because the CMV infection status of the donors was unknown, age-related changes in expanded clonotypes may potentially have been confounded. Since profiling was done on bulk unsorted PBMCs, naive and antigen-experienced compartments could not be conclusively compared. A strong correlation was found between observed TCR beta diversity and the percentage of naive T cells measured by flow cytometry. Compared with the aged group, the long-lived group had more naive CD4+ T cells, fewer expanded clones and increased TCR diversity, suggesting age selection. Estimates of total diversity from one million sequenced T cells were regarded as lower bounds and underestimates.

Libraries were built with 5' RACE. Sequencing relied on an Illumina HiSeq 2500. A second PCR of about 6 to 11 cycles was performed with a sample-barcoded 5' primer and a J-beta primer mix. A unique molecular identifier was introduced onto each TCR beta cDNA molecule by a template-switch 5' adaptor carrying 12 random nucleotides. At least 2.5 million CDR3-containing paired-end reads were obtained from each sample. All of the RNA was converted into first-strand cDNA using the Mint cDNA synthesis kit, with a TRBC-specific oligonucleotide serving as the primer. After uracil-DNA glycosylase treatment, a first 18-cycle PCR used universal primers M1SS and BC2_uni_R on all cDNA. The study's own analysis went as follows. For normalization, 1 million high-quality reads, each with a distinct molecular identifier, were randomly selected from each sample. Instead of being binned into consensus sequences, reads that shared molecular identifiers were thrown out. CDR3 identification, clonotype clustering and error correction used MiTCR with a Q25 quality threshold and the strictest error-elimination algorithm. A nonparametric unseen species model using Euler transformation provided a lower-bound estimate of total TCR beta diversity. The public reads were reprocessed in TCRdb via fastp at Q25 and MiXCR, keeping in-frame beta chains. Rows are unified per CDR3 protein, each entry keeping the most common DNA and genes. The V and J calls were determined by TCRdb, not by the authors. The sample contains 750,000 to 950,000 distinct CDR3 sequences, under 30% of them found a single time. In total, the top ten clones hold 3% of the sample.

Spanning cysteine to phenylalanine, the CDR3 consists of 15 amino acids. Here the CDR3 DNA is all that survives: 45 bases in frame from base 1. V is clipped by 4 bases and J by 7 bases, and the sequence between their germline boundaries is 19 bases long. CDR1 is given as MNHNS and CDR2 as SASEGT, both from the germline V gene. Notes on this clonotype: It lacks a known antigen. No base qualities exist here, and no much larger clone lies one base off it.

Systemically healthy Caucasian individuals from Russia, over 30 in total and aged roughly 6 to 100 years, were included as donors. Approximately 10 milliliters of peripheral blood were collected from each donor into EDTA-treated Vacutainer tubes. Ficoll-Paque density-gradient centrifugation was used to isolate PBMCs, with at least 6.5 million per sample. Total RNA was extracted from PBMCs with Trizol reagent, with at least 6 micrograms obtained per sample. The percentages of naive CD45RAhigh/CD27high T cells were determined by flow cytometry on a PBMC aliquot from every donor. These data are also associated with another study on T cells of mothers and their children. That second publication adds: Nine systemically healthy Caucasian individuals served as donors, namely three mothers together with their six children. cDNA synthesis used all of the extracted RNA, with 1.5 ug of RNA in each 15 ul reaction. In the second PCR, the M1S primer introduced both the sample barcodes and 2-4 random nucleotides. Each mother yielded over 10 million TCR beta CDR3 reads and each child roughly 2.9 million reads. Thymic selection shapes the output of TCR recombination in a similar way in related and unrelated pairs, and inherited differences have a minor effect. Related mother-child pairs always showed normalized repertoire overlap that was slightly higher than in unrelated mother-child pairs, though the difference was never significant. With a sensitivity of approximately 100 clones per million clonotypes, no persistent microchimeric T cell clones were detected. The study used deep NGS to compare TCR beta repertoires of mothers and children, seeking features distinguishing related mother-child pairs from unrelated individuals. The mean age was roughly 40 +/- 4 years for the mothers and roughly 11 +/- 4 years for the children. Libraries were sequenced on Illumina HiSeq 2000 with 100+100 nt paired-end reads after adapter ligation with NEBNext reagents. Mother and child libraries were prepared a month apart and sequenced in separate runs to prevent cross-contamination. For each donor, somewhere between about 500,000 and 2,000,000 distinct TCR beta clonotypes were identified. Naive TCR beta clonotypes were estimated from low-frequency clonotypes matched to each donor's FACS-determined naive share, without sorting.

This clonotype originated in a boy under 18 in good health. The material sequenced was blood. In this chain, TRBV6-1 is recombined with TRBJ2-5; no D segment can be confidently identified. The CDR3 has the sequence CASSGGFGPGATQYF. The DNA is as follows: TGTGCCAGCAGTGGGGGTTTTGGCCCCGGTGCGACCCAGTACTTC.